The sequence of this T cell receptor (beta chain) was determined in a study of cytomegalovirus exposure and HLA in healthy donors. Overall study results and limits: The study flagged fewer than 200 TCR beta chains as cytomegalovirus-associated. More clonal expansion characterized HLA-associated TCR beta chains than equally common others in a later analysis. A later analysis reportedly found that, within productive TCRs, an Asian-associated ancestry cluster had fewer N-insertions than the mean observed across the approximately 700 donors. In a later analysis, TCR beta V- and J-gene trimming was associated with a missense DCLRE1C variant.

On this clone itself: The antigen remains unidentified.

In the PCR, 60 Vbeta and 13 Jbeta primers were used. TCRdb's copy holds only in-frame clones and misses some; the assay was immunoSEQ multiplex PCR. Its clone listing holds around 150,000 clones. Source material: PBMCs. This TCR came from a man in his forties in good health and CMV-seronegative.

In DNA form, the CDR3 reads TGTGCCAGCAGCTTAGGGCCGACAGGACAAGAGACCCAGTACTTC. Its translation is CASSLGPTGQETQYF. The rearrangement joins TRBV7-6 to TRBJ2-5, with a weak D call TRBD1 (6 bases). This CDR3 spans 15 amino acids. The germline V gene encodes CDR1 SGHVS and CDR2 FNYEAQ. V was cut by 1 base and J by 2 bases, with 11 bases left in between. The entire variable domain, with the rest obtained from reference TRBV7-6 and TRBJ2-5, is as follows: GAGVSQSPRYKVTKRGQDVALRCDPISGHVSLYWYRQALGQGPEFLTYFNYEAQQDKSGLPNDRFSAERPEGSISTLTIQRTEQRDSAMYRCASSLGPTGQETQYFGPGTRLLVL.